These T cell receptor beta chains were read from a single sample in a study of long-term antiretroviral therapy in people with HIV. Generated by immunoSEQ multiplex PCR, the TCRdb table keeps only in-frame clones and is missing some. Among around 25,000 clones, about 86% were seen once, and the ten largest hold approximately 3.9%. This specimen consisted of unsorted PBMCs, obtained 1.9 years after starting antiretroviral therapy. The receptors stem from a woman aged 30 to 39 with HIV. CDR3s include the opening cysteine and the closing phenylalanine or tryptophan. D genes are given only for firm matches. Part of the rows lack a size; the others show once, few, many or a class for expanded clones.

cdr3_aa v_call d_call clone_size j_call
CASSDRGAQPQHF TRBV10-2 NA NA TRBJ1-5
CASSMPQGRSTGELFF TRBV19 NA NA TRBJ2-2
CASSAEDRSGGRGDTQYF TRBV9 TRBD2 NA TRBJ2-3
CASRWDMSSYNEQFF TRBV6-1 NA NA TRBJ2-1
CASSLDRGKAFF TRBV28 TRBD1 few TRBJ1-1
CASRPITGELFF TRBV27 NA NA TRBJ2-2
CASSDPGRNYGYTF TRBV10-2 NA NA TRBJ1-2
CASSLLRNTGELFF TRBV11-2 NA NA TRBJ2-2
CASSVGGGRYSGANVLTF TRBV9 TRBD2 NA TRBJ2-6
CASSFLAGAGNEQFF TRBV5-1 TRBD2 NA TRBJ2-1